This T cell receptor beta chain was profiled in a study of T cell responses to AZD1222 COVID-19 vaccine. Comments on this clone: The target antigen is unknown.

CDR1 and CDR2 from the germline V gene are KGHDR and SFDVKD. V was shortened by 1 base and J by 1 base, with 24 bases between the two germline ends. The CDR3 covers 20 residues. Study-level results: Females made up more of the donors, who were largely white British, and clonal diversity may have come out too low.

TCRdb keeps only in-frame clones here, not all; method: immunoSEQ multiplex PCR. Among around 170,000 clones listed, just over 90% were seen once. The specimen comprised peripheral blood, sampled on day 0 of AZD1222 vaccination. The chain has TRBV24-1 and TRBJ1-2, with D tentatively TRBD1 (5 bases). The TCR comes from an adult in good health. In DNA, the CDR3 is TGTGCCACCAGTGATTTCAGATTCGGCAGGGTTGGAAGTCATAACTATGGCTACACCTTC. Translating it yields CATSDFRFGRVGSHNYGYTF.